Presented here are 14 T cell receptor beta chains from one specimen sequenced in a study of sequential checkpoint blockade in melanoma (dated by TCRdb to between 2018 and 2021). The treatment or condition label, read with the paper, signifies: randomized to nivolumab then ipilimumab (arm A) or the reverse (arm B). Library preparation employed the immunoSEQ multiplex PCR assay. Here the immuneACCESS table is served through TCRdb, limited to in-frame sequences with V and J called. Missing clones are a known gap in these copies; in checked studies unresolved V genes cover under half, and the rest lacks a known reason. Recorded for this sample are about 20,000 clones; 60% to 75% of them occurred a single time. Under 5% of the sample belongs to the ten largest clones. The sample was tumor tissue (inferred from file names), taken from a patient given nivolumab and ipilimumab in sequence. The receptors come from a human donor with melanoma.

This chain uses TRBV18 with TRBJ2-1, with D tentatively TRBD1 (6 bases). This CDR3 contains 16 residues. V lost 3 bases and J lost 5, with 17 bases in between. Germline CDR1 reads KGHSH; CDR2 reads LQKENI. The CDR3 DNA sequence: TGTGCCAGCTCACCTTGGAAACAGGGTGGGCACAATGAGCAGTTCTTC. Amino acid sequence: CASSPWKQGGHNEQFF.

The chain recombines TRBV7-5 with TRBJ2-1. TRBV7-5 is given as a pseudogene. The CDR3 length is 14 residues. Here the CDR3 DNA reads TGTGCCAGCAGCGGTGGTGGGTCTTTTGATGAGCAGTTCTTC. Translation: CASSGGGSFDEQFF.

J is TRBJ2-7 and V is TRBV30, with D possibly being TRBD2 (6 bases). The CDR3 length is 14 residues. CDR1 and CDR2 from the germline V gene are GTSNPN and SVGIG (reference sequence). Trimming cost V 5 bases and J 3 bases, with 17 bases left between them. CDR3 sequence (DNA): TGTGCCTGGGCTTCCGGGACTTCTTACTACGAGCAGTACTTC. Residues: CAWASGTSYYEQYF.

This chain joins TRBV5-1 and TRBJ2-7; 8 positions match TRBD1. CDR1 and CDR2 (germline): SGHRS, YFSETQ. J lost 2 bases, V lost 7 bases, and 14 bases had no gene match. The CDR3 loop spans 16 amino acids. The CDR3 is CASSKDDGTGAYEQYF. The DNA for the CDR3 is TGCGCCAGCTCCAAAGACGACGGGACAGGAGCCTACGAGCAGTACTTC.

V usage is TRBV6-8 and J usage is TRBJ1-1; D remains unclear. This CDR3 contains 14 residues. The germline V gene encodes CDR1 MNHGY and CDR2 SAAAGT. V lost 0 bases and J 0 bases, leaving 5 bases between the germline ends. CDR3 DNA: TGTGCCAGCAGTTACTCTGGGTTGAACACTGAAGCTTTCTTT. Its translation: CASSYSGLNTEAFF.

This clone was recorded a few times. The CDR3 coding sequence is TGTGCCAGCACCACACGAAGGGGCAAGGGGATTAATTCACCCCTCCACTTT. Translation: CASTTRRGKGINSPLHF. The chain combines TRBV6-8 with TRBJ1-6, with D possibly matching TRBD1 (5 bases). There are 17 residues in the CDR3. Trimming shortened V by 7 bases and J by 6 bases, and 22 bases separated the two germline ends. Looked up from germline, CDR1 is MNHGY and CDR2 is SAAAGT.

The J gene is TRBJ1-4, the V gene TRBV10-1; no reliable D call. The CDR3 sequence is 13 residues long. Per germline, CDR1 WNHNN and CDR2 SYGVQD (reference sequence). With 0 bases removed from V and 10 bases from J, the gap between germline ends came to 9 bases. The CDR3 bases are TGCGCCAGCAGTGAGTCGTGGAAGGGAAAACTGTTTTTT. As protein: CASSESWKGKLFF.

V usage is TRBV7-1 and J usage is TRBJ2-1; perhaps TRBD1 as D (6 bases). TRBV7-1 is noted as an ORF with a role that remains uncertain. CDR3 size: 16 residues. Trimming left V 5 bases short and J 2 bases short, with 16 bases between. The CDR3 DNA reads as TGTGCCAGCAGCGTAGCCGGGACACGGACCTACAATGAGCAGTTCTTC. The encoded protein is CASSVAGTRTYNEQFF.

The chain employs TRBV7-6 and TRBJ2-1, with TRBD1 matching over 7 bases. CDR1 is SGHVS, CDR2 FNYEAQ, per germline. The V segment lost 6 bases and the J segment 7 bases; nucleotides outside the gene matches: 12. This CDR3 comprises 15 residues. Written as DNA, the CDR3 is TGTGCCAGCAGGGAGGCAGGGGGAACGGTGAATGAGCAGTTCTTC. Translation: CASREAGGTVNEQFF. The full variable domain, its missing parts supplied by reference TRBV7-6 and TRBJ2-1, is GAGVSQSPRYKVTKRGQDVALRCDPISGHVSLYWYRQALGQGPEFLTYFNYEAQQDKSGLPNDRFSAERPEGSISTLTIQRTEQRDSAMYRCASREAGGTVNEQFFGPGTRLTVL.

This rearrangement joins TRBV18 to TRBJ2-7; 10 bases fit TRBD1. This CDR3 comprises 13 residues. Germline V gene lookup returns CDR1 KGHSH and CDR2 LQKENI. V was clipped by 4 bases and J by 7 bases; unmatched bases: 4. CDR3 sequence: CASSRQGAWEQYF. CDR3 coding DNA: TGTGCCAGCTCACGACAGGGGGCTTGGGAGCAGTACTTC.

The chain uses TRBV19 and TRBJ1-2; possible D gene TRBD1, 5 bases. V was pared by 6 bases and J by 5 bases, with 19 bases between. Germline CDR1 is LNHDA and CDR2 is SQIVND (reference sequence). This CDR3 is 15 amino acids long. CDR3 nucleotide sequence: TGTGCCAGTAGCATTGACCCTCCGGGGGAGTATGGCTACACCTTC. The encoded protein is CASSIDPPGEYGYTF.

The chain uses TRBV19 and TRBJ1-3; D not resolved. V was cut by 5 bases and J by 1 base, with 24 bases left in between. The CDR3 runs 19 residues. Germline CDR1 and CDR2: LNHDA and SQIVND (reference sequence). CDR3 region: CASSGADDKTYLSGNTIYF. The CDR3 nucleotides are TGTGCCAGTAGTGGAGCCGATGACAAGACTTACCTTTCTGGAAACACCATATATTTT.

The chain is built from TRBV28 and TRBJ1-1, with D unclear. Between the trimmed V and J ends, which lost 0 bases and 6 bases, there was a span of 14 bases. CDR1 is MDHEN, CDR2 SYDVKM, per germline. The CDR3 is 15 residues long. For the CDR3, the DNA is TGTGCCAGCAGTTTATGGAATGGAGCGCGCCCTGAAGCTTTCTTT. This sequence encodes CASSLWNGARPEAFF.

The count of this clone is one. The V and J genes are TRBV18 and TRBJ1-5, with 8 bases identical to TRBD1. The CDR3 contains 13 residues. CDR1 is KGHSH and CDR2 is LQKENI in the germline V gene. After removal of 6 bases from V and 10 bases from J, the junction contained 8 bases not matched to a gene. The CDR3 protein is CASSVGTGEPQHF. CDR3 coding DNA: TGTGCCAGCTCCGTAGGGACAGGTGAACCCCAGCATTTT.